The 22 T cell receptor beta chains below come from one sample, sequenced in a study of blood T cell repertoires in COVID-19. Method: immunoSEQ multiplex PCR; TCRdb's copy keeps in-frame clones and lacks some. This sample carries roughly 200,000 clones, under 90% of them seen once, and the ten largest clones take about 7%. The source material was peripheral blood. These TCRs come from a man aged 35 to 55 with acute or convalescent COVID-19.

The chain carries TRBV6-2 or TRBV6-3 and TRBJ2-2; no definite D call. The germline CDR1 and CDR2 sequences are MNHEY and SVGEGT. V gave up 3 bases and J gave up 3 bases, with 5 bases separating them. The CDR3 runs to 13 residues. The CDR3: CASSYFDTGELFF. In DNA form, the CDR3 reads TGTGCCAGCAGTTATTTCGACACCGGGGAGCTGTTTTTT.

The chain links TRBV6-5 to TRBJ2-7; maybe TRBD2 (5 bases). The germline V gene has CDR1 MNHEY and CDR2 SVGAGI. The germline V and J ends were trimmed by 6 bases and 4 bases, with 19 bases remaining between them. This CDR3 comprises 15 residues. In DNA form, the CDR3 reads TGTGCCAGCAGCCACCAACCCGCCCCGGGGTACGAGCAGTACTTC. This codes for CASSHQPAPGYEQYF.

The J gene is TRBJ1-2, the V gene TRBV30, with a weak D call TRBD1 (5 bases). The V and J ends lost 0 bases and 4 bases respectively, with 12 bases between them. This CDR3 is built from 14 residues. Germline lookup yields CDR1 GTSNPN and CDR2 SVGIG (reference sequence). The CDR3 protein is CAWSVHRSSYGYTF. CDR3 bases: TGTGCCTGGAGTGTACACAGGTCCTCCTATGGCTACACCTTC.

This rearrangement joins TRBV6-6 to TRBJ1-2; 10 bases fit TRBD1. This CDR3 region has 17 residues. V shed 5 bases and J 8 bases; nucleotides not matched to a gene: 17. Germline-derived CDR1 and CDR2 are MNHNY and SVGAGI (reference sequence). CDR3 sequence: CASSPGTGERRLVGYTF. Written as DNA, the CDR3 is TGTGCCAGCAGTCCCGGGACAGGGGAAAGGCGTTTAGTGGGCTACACCTTC.

This sequence joins TRBV11-2 and TRBJ1-3; D might be TRBD1 (6 bases). The CDR3 covers 15 residues. Germline V gene lookup returns CDR1 SGHAT and CDR2 FQNNGV. Trimming pared 5 bases from V and 0 bases from J, leaving 11 bases between. The CDR3 here is CASSRGQTSGNTIYF. Here the CDR3 DNA reads TGTGCCAGCAGCCGAGGACAGACCTCTGGAAACACCATATATTTT.

The gene calls are TRBV3-1 (or the pseudogene TRBV3-2) and TRBJ1-1, with 9 bases identical to TRBD1. This CDR3 has 14 amino acids. Germline CDR1 LGHDT, CDR2 YNNKEL (reference sequence). V lost 3 bases to trimming and J lost 4 bases; unmatched junction nucleotides: 3. The CDR3 loop is CASSHPGQGTEAFF. The CDR3 DNA reads as TGTGCCAGCAGCCATCCGGGACAGGGCACTGAAGCTTTCTTT.

The rearrangement uses TRBV9 and TRBJ2-1; D is perhaps TRBD2 (5 bases). The CDR3 contains 13 residues. V was trimmed by 3 bases and J by 3 bases, leaving 7 bases between them. Per the germline V gene, CDR1 is SGDLS and CDR2 is YYNGEE. The chain's CDR3 is CASSGENYNEQFF. In DNA form, the CDR3 reads TGTGCCAGCAGCGGGGAGAACTACAATGAGCAGTTCTTC. Supplemented by reference TRBV9 and TRBJ2-1, the full variable domain reads DSGVTQTPKHLITATGQRVTLRCSPRSGDLSVYWYQQSLDQGLQFLIQYYNGEERAKGNILERFSAQQFPDLHSELNLSSLELGDSALYFCASSGENYNEQFFGPGTRLTVL.

The genes are TRBV27 and TRBJ2-7; D might be TRBD2 (5 bases). Germline-derived CDR1 and CDR2 are MNHEY and SMNVEV (reference sequence). The CDR3 is made up of 15 amino acids. Trimming cost V 5 bases and J 1 base, with 15 bases left between them. CDR3 DNA: TGTGCCAGCAGTCCAGAAAGGACGGGATCCTACGAGCAGTACTTC. Protein: CASSPERTGSYEQYF.

The chain links TRBV5-1 to TRBJ1-1; D is unresolved. Trimming stripped 4 bases from V and 1 base from J, with 11 bases between. Germline assignment: CDR1 SGHRS and CDR2 YFSETQ. This CDR3 comprises 14 residues. CDR3 in DNA: TGCGCCAGCAGCATGAGGTCGGAGAACACTGAAGCTTTCTTT. Translated, it gives CASSMRSENTEAFF. The full variable domain, its missing parts supplied by reference TRBV5-1 and TRBJ1-1, is KAGVTQTPRYLIKTRGQQVTLSCSPISGHRSVSWYQQTPGQGLQFLFEYFSETQRNKGNFPGRFSGRQFSNSRSEMNVSTLELGDSALYLCASSMRSENTEAFFGQGTRLTVV.

The chain is built from TRBV7-8 and TRBJ1-1; 11 bases agree with TRBD1. Looked up from germline, CDR1 is SGHVS and CDR2 is FQNEAQ. The V gene end was trimmed by 4 bases and the J gene end by 4 bases; junction bases not matched to a gene: 11. This CDR3 is built from 17 residues. CDR3 DNA: TGTGCCAGCAGCTCCGGACAGGGGGCTGTTATAGGCACTGAAGCTTTCTTT. Its translation is CASSSGQGAVIGTEAFF.

The chain is built from TRBV2 and TRBJ2-1; the match to TRBD2 covers 9 bases. V lost 2 bases and J lost 5; bases outside the gene matches: 10. The CDR3 spans 17 residues. CDR1 is SNHLY and CDR2 is FYNNEI in the germline V gene. CDR3 amino acids: CASSERSAGGPHNEQFF. The CDR3 DNA reads as TGTGCCAGCAGTGAAAGGTCGGCGGGGGGGCCCCACAATGAGCAGTTCTTC. Together with reference TRBV2 and TRBJ2-1, the CDR3 gives the full variable domain: EPEVTQTPSHQVTQMGQEVILRCVPISNHLYFYWYRQILGQKVEFLVSFYNNEISEKSEIFDDQFSVERPDGSNFTLKIRSTKLEDSAMYFCASSERSAGGPHNEQFFGPGTRLTVL.

V usage is TRBV6-2 or TRBV6-3 and J usage is TRBJ1-2; weak D call: TRBD1 (6 bases). This CDR3 spans 13 amino acids. Germline CDR1 is MNHEY and CDR2 is SVGEGT. V was trimmed by 1 base and J by 6 bases, leaving 9 bases between them. The CDR3 spells CASSYYAGDGYTF. Written as DNA, the CDR3 is TGTGCCAGCAGTTACTACGCAGGGGATGGCTACACCTTC.

The chain has TRBV7-2 and TRBJ2-1; 10 nucleotides agree with TRBD2. The CDR3 runs 17 residues. Germline V CDR1 and CDR2: SGHTA, FQGNSA. J was trimmed by 5 bases and V by 5 bases; bases with no gene match: 12. CDR3 nucleotides: TGTGCCAGCAGCCCAAGAACCGGGACTAGCGCCAACAATGAGCAGTTCTTC. Protein product: CASSPRTGTSANNEQFF. Based on the CDR3 plus reference TRBV7-2 and TRBJ2-1, the full variable domain is GAGVSQSPSNKVTEKGKDVELRCDPISGHTALYWYRQSLGQGLEFLIYFQGNSAPDKSGLPSDRFSAERTGGSVSTLTIQRTQQEDSAVYLCASSPRTGTSANNEQFFGPGTRLTVL.

The chain joins TRBV7-9 to TRBJ2-7; D is uncertain. The CDR3 has 11 residues. Trimming left V 5 bases short and J 6 bases short, with 8 bases between. Germline values: CDR1 SEHNR, CDR2 FQNEAQ (reference sequence). As DNA, the CDR3 is TGTGCCAGCAGCGAACAACGCGAGCAGTACTTC. Translating it yields CASSEQREQYF.

V and J are TRBV10-3 and TRBJ2-3; TRBD2 agrees at 10 bases. The V gene's germline CDR1 is ENHRY and CDR2 SYGVKD. The CDR3 spans 14 residues. V was pared by 7 bases and J by 2 bases, with 3 bases of the junction left unmatched. The CDR3 protein is CAITAGGFTDTQYF. Written as DNA, the CDR3 is TGTGCCATCACAGCGGGGGGGTTCACAGATACGCAGTATTTT.

The rearrangement links TRBV30 to TRBJ1-2; 8 positions agree with TRBD1. After removal of 1 base from V and 6 bases from J, the junction contained 7 bases not matched to a gene. The CDR3 consists of 14 residues. CDR1 is GTSNPN, CDR2 SVGIG, per germline (reference sequence). The CDR3 DNA follows: TGTGCCTGGAGTGACGGACAGGGTCTCAATGGCTACACCTTC. This encodes CAWSDGQGLNGYTF.

The rearrangement joins TRBV9 to TRBJ2-1; D is possibly TRBD1 (5 bases). Trimming took off 0 bases at V and 3 bases at J, with 7 bases between the two ends. Looked up from germline, CDR1 is SGDLS and CDR2 is YYNGEE. The CDR3 has 14 amino acids. CDR3: CASSVDDSYNEQFF. In nucleotides, the CDR3 is TGTGCCAGCAGCGTAGATGACAGCTACAATGAGCAGTTCTTC.

V usage is TRBV29-1 and J usage is TRBJ1-6; perhaps TRBD1 as D (6 bases). This CDR3 is 12 amino acids long. The germline V gene encodes CDR1 SQVTM and CDR2 ANQGSEA. V shed 6 bases and J shed 11 bases, with 14 bases lying between them. CDR3 protein: CSVLQGNPPLHF. CDR3 in DNA: TGCAGCGTCCTCCAGGGGAATCCACCCCTCCACTTT.

The CDR3 DNA reads TGTGCCAGCAGCTTGGAGACAGGGTATGCGCAGTACTTC. It specifies CASSLETGYAQYF. V usage is TRBV7-8 and J usage is TRBJ2-7; 7 bases match TRBD1. V lost 3 bases to trimming and J lost 9 bases; unmatched junction nucleotides: 8. CDR3 length: 13 residues. Germline CDR1 is SGHVS and CDR2 is FQNEAQ.

This chain uses TRBV19 with TRBJ1-5; 9 bases fit TRBD1. Trimming took 5 bases from V and 3 from J; bases not matched to a gene: 5. The CDR3 covers 15 residues. The V gene's germline CDR1 is LNHDA and CDR2 SQIVND (reference sequence). The chain's CDR3 is CASSWDRVNNQPQHF. The CDR3 bases are TGTGCCAGTAGTTGGGACAGGGTCAACAATCAGCCCCAGCATTTT.

This chain joins TRBV4-3 and TRBJ2-3; the D gene is possibly TRBD2 (6 bases). CDR1 is LGHNA and CDR2 is YSLEER in the germline V gene. The CDR3 extends over 18 amino acids. V dropped 0 bases and J dropped 1 base, with 17 bases sitting between them. The CDR3 loop is CASSQDNTGGSRTDTQYF. In nucleotides, the CDR3 is TGCGCCAGCAGCCAAGATAATACCGGGGGTAGTCGCACAGATACGCAGTATTTT.

This clone appeared once. V gene TRBV19 combines with J gene TRBJ1-1; tentative D call: TRBD1 (6 bases). This CDR3 contains 14 residues. Germline values: CDR1 LNHDA, CDR2 SQIVND (reference sequence). Trimming shortened V by 5 bases and J by 1 base, and 11 bases separated the two germline ends. CDR3 residues: CASSFGTPNTEAFF. The CDR3 DNA reads TGTGCCAGTAGTTTCGGGACACCGAACACTGAAGCTTTCTTT.